This TCR beta chain was recorded in a study of identical twins. TCRdb ran MiXCR on the 5' RACE reads and lists one entry per CDR3 protein. This sample has 400,000 to 550,000 distinct CDR3 sequences; more than 20% occur once, and the top ten carry approximately 2.9%. Germline V lookup: CDR1 SGDLS, CDR2 YYNGEE. This CDR3 has 15 residues. Trimming cost V 0 bases and J 5 bases, with 14 bases left between them. The same data also went into a second study, on T cells expressing NK-cell markers. From that report: Seven sequenced donors out of eight were HCMV-seropositive, one seronegative.

The J gene is TRBJ1-1, the V gene TRBV9, with a weak D call TRBD1 (5 bases). The TCR comes from a woman between 18 and 29 years old in good health. The source material was CD4+ T cells sorted from blood. The CDR3 bases are TGTGCCAGCAGCGTAGATCAGGGCCCAGGAACTGAAGCTTTCTTT. Its protein is CASSVDQGPGTEAFF.